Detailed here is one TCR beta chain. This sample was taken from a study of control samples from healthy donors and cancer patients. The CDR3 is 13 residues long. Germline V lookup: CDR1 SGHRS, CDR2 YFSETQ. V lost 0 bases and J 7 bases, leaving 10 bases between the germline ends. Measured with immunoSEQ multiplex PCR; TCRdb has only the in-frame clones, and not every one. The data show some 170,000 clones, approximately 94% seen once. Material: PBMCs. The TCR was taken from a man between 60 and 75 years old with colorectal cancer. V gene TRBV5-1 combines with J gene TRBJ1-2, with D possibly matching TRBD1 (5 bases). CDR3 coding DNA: TGCGCCAGCAGCTTGGCGGGGGACGGTGGCTACACCTTC. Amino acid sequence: CASSLAGDGGYTF.